This T cell receptor beta chain was sequenced in a study of cytomegalovirus exposure and HLA in healthy donors. The CDR3 is 12 residues long. Germline CDR1 and CDR2: PRHDT and FYEKMQ (reference sequence). Deletions cut 0 bases from V and 11 bases from J, with 8 bases between. Primers: 60 Vbeta forward and 13 Jbeta reverse. The protocol was immunoSEQ multiplex PCR, while the TCRdb copy is restricted to in-frame clones and leaves out a portion. The sample contains over 130,000 clones, about four fifths of which appear only once. The specimen was PBMCs. The rearrangement uses TRBV13 and TRBJ1-5; D is unresolved. This TCR was recovered from a woman aged 40 to 49 in good health and CMV-seropositive. The CDR3 loop reads CASSLGVGAQHF. The CDR3 nucleotides read TGTGCCAGCAGCTTAGGGGTCGGGGCCCAGCATTTT.